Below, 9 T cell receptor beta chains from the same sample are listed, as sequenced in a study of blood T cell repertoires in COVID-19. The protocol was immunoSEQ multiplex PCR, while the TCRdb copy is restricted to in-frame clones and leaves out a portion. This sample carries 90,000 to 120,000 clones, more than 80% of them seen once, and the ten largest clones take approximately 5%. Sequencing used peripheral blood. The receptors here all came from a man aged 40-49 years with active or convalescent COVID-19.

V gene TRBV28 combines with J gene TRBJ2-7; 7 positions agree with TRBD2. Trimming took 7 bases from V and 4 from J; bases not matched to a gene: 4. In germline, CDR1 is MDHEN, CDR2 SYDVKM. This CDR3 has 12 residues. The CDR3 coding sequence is TGTGCCAGCATTGGGAGGGGATACGAGCAGTACTTC. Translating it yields CASIGRGYEQYF. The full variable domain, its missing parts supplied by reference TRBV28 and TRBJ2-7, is DVKVTQSSRYLVKRTGEKVFLECVQDMDHENMFWYRQDPGLGLRLIYFSYDVKMKEKGDIPEGYSVSREKKERFSLILESASTNQTSMYLCASIGRGYEQYFGPGTRLTVT.

CDR3 sequence (DNA): TGTGCCAGCAGCGTAGGCCCAGGGGACTATGGCTACACCTTC. This codes for CASSVGPGDYGYTF. This sequence joins TRBV9 and TRBJ1-2, with a weak D call TRBD1 (6 bases). In germline, CDR1 is SGDLS, CDR2 YYNGEE. The CDR3 spans 14 residues. Trimming took 0 bases from V and 3 from J, leaving 9 bases between them.

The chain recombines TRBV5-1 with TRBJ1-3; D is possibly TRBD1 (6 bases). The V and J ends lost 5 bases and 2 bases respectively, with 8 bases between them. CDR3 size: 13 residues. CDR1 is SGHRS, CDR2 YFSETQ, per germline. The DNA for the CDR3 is TGCGCCAGCAGGGGGGACACTGGAAACACCATATATTTT. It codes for CASRGDTGNTIYF.

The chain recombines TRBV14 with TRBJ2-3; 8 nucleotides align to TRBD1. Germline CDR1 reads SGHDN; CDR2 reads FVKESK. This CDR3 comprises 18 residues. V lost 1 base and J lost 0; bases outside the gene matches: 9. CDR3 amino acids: CASSQGRGLTSSTDTQYF. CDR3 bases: TGTGCCAGCAGCCAAGGCAGGGGGCTAACCTCTAGCACAGATACGCAGTATTTT.

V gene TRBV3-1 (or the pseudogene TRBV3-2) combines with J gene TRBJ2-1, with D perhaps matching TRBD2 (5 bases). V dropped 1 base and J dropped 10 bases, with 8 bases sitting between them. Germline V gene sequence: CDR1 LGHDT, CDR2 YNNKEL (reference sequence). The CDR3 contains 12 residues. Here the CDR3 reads CASSQVGGEQFF. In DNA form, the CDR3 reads TGTGCCAGCAGCCAAGTAGGCGGGGAGCAGTTCTTC.

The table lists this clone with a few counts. The CDR3 nucleotides read TGTGCCAGCAGTTACGGGACAGAGGATCAGCCCCAGCATTTT. The encoded protein is CASSYGTEDQPQHF. The chain is built from TRBV6-6 and TRBJ1-5; 7 nucleotides align to TRBD1. Per the germline V gene, CDR1 is MNHNY and CDR2 is SVGAGI (reference sequence). The CDR3 totals 14 residues. Losses at the gene ends were 2 bases for V and 5 bases for J; bases not matched to a gene: 3.

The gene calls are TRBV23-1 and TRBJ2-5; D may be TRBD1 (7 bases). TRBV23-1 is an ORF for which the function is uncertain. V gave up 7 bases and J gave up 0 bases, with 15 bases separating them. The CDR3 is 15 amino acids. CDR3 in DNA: TGCGCCAGCACGCGACAGGGACTGTACCAAGAGACCCAGTACTTC. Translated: CASTRQGLYQETQYF.

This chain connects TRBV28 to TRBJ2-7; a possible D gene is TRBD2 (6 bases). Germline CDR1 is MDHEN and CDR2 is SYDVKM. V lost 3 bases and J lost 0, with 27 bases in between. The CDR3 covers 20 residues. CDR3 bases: TGTGCCAGCAGTTTTATATTTCGGGACGGGAAGCGGGCGGCCTCCTACGAGCAGTACTTC. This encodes CASSFIFRDGKRAASYEQYF.

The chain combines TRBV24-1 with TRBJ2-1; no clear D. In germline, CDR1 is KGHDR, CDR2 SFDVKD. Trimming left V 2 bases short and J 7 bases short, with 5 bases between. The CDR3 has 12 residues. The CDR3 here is CATSDYGNEQFF. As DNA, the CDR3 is TGTGCCACCAGTGATTACGGGAATGAGCAGTTCTTC.